The T cell receptor (beta chain) described here comes from a study of blood T cell repertoires in COVID-19. The CDR3 is made up of 14 amino acids. After removal of 5 bases from V and 4 bases from J, the junction contained 2 bases not matched to a gene. From germline, CDR1 is LGHNA and CDR2 YNFKEQ. Sequencing was performed with immunoSEQ multiplex PCR; in TCRdb, only in-frame clones are kept and a portion is missing. The profile shows about 320,000 clones, about 91% of them singletons. V gene TRBV4-2 combines with J gene TRBJ2-1; 10 bases match TRBD2. Sequencing was done on a sample of peripheral blood. This receptor was identified in a woman in her twenties or thirties with COVID-19, enrolled during active disease. CDR3 region: CASSYSGGYNEQFF. The CDR3 region has the DNA TGTGCCAGCAGCTATAGCGGGGGGTACAATGAGCAGTTCTTC.